One T cell receptor (beta chain) is described in this entry. It lacks a known antigen. Qualities for individual bases were not recorded, and no much larger clone is one base off. The immunoSEQ Assay, a bias-controlled multiplex PCR, was used to amplify TCRbeta CDR3 regions from genomic DNA. Concerning the study's data processing: The number of nucleated cells in each sample was estimated by amplification of reference gene primers within the assay. To quantify the absolute abundance of each unique TCRbeta CDR3 rearrangement, sequence reads were collapsed and filtered. For each sample, productive Simpson clonality was calculated as the square root of Simpson's diversity index across productive rearrangements. The table was pulled from immuneACCESS by TCRdb, which kept in-frame rearrangements only. Such tables lose some clones; where checked, under half of the loss comes from unresolved V genes, and the rest has no known cause. D and trimming come from the DNA, and the V and J calls and clone size come from that table. The sample table shows 140,000 or so clones, and around 87% are seen once. The top ten constitute roughly 5% of the sample.

This entry is derived from a study of blood T cell repertoires in COVID-19 (dated by TCRdb to between 2020 and 2021). The study in broad terms: The collaborator samples originated in the United States, Italy and Spain and spanned the acute and convalescent phases of COVID-19. A de-identified subject ID, COVID-19 status, age in years and sex were almost always included in the sample metadata. Where available, HLA class I and class II types were obtained from metadata supplied by the sample provider rather than from assay-based typing. Deeply sampled blood TCRbeta repertoires from subjects exposed to, actively infected with, or recovered from COVID-19 were included in the dataset. The repertoires were released in a freely available public database meant as a resource for research on the immune response to SARS-CoV-2. The prospective study material was composed of cDNA or gDNA derived from T cells, B-cell-depleted T cells, or PBMCs. The samples were drawn from two sources: the first 160 participants of the ongoing ImmuneRACE study, and 950 to 1,500 subjects contributed by 6 global collaborators. The paper's findings and limits, for the study overall: The quantity of clinical and demographic metadata differed by source and by participant and was supplied without curation.

Collaborating institutions collected whole blood in K2EDTA tubes following their own protocols. For TCRbeta analysis, collaborator samples were shipped as frozen whole blood, as isolated PBMCs, or as DNA extracted from either sample type. Sequences MNHNY (CDR1) and SVGAGI (CDR2) are obtained from the germline V gene (reference sequence). V drops 0 bases and J drops 2 bases, leaving 8 bases in between. The CDR3 contains 15 residues, cysteine and phenylalanine counted. Left in the record is the CDR3 DNA by itself, 45 bases read in frame from the first base. The sequencing input was peripheral blood. This sequence was found in a human donor in a cohort sampled during active COVID-19. This chain is built from TRBV6-6 and TRBJ2-1, and perhaps TRBD2 as D gene, on 5 matching bases. The DNA is TGTGCCAGCAGTTACTCGGGAGTAGCCTACAATGAGCAGTTCTTC. Translated, this is CASSYSGVAYNEQFF.